The rows below give T cell receptor beta chains drawn from one sample of a study of blood T cell repertoires in COVID-19. Repertoires were generated with immunoSEQ multiplex PCR, while TCRdb's copy carries only in-frame clones and drops some. Counted here are approximately 300,000 clones, 85% to 90% occurring once; the ten biggest clones make up under 0.95%. The sequenced sample was peripheral blood. The source is a young man with acute or convalescent COVID-19. The CDR3 runs from the conserved cysteine through the conserved F or W. D genes are given only for firm matches. Expanded clones are given a class, and other clones once, few, many or no size at all.

cdr3_nt	cdr3_aa	d_call	v_call	j_call	clone_size
TGTGCTCCTTTTTGGGTGCGGGGGCTATCCTACGAGCAGTACTTC	CAPFWVRGLSYEQYF	-	TRBV12-5	TRBJ2-7	-
TGTGCCAGCAGCCCCCATGACAGTTACGAGCAGTACTTC	CASSPHDSYEQYF	-	TRBV7-6	TRBJ2-7	-
TGTGCCAGCAGTGAGCAGGGGCTGGAAGCTTTCTTT	CASSEQGLEAFF	-	TRBV2	TRBJ1-1	-
TGTGCCAGCTCAACGGAGGGACCGAACTCGTACTTC	CASSTEGPNSYF	-	TRBV18	TRBJ2-4	-
TGTGCCAGCTCACCTGCGGGCATGGACACCATATATTTT	CASSPAGMDTIYF	-	TRBV18	TRBJ1-3	-
TGTGCCAGCAGTCAGGACTGGCCCTACAATGAGCAGTTCTTC	CASSQDWPYNEQFF	-	TRBV2	TRBJ2-1	once
TGTGCCAGTAAAATCGGCCCGGGGAATCGAAATGAGCAGTTCTTC	CASKIGPGNRNEQFF	-	TRBV19	TRBJ2-1	-
TGCAGCGTACCCGTTAGAGGCGGGAGCTACGAGCAGTACTTC	CSVPVRGGSYEQYF	TRBD2	TRBV29-1	TRBJ2-7	-
TGTGCCAGCAGCAGAAGACTAGCGGGGTCCTACGAGCAGTACTTC	CASSRRLAGSYEQYF	TRBD2	TRBV5-4	TRBJ2-7	once
TGTGCCAGCAGCTTAGGGGGCCAGGGGGATTTGAACACTGAAGCTTTCTTT	CASSLGGQGDLNTEAFF	TRBD1	TRBV7-3	TRBJ1-1	-
TGTGCCAGCAGCTTGGCAGCGTACGAGCAGTACTTC	CASSLAAYEQYF	-	TRBV5-6	TRBJ2-7	-
TGTGCCAGCAGTTACTCGACTAGCGGGGGGACCTACGAGCAGTACTTC	CASSYSTSGGTYEQYF	TRBD2	TRBV6-5	TRBJ2-7	once
TGTGCCAGCAGTCCGCGGGCGGGCTATGGCTACACCTTC	CASSPRAGYGYTF	-	TRBV6-5	TRBJ1-2	-
TGTGCCAGCAGTCGCCTCCGGAGCGGGGGGAACCCCACAGATACGCAGTATTTT	CASSRLRSGGNPTDTQYF	TRBD2	TRBV6-6	TRBJ2-3	-
TGTGCCAGGGGTTCCTACCGGGACAGGGTGTTTTCACCCCTCCACTTT	CARGSYRDRVFSPLHF	TRBD1	TRBV19	TRBJ1-6	-
TGTGCCATCAGTGAGTCTCTAAGCGCTAACTATGGCTACACCTTC	CAISESLSANYGYTF	-	TRBV10-3	TRBJ1-2	-
TGTGCCAGCAGTCAACAGGGGGCCCCTAATTCACCCCTCCACTTT	CASSQQGAPNSPLHF	TRBD1	TRBV2	TRBJ1-6	-
TGTGCCAGCAGTTACTCCCTGACCAGCGGGAGAGGAGGAGATACGCAGTATTTT	CASSYSLTSGRGGDTQYF	TRBD2	TRBV28	TRBJ2-3	-
TGTGCCAGCAGCTTGGACATTACGCAGTATTTT	CASSLDITQYF	-	TRBV5-6	TRBJ2-3	-
TGCGCCAGCAGCTTCCAGGGTGACGGCCGAGAAGCTTTCTTT	CASSFQGDGREAFF	-	TRBV5-1	TRBJ1-1	-
TGTGCCAGCAGCCCTGGGAAAAACCGGGGGATCAACGCTGAAGCTTTCTTT	CASSPGKNRGINAEAFF	-	TRBV3-1/TRBV3-2	TRBJ1-1	-
TGTGCCAGCAGCTTAGAAACTAGCCAGGCCGGAAACACCATATATTTT	CASSLETSQAGNTIYF	-	TRBV7-6	TRBJ1-3	-
TGTGCCAGCAGCTTTCCCTTGGGCGCGGAGGCTTCACCCCTCCACTTT	CASSFPLGAEASPLHF	-	TRBV7-9	TRBJ1-6	-
TGTGCCAGTAGTATAGATCGGCCGGGCACTGAAGCTTTCTTT	CASSIDRPGTEAFF	-	TRBV19	TRBJ1-1	-
TGTGCCAGCAGCTTAGGTACTAGACTAGCGAGGACATACGGGCAGTACTTC	CASSLGTRLARTYGQYF	TRBD2	TRBV7-2	TRBJ2-7	-
TGTGCCAGCAGTCAGTTTTTCGGGGAGCAGTTCTTC	CASSQFFGEQFF	-	TRBV6-2/TRBV6-3	TRBJ2-1	-
TGCGCCAGCAGTGCTTGGCAGAAACCCTACGAGCAGTACTTC	CASSAWQKPYEQYF	-	TRBV10-1	TRBJ2-7	-
TGTGCCAGTAGTACGTTATATGCGGGCCTCCAAGAGACCCAGTACTTC	CASSTLYAGLQETQYF	-	TRBV19	TRBJ2-5	-
TGTGCCAGCAGCCAAAAACTAGCGGGAGTCGGCGAGCAGTACTTC	CASSQKLAGVGEQYF	TRBD2	TRBV7-2	TRBJ2-7	-
TGTGCCAGCAGCTGGAGGGGCGCGACGCCTAATGAAAAACTGTTTTTT	CASSWRGATPNEKLFF	-	TRBV5-8	TRBJ1-4	-
TGTGCCAGCATAATCCGGGACAGAAATAATTCACCCCTCCACTTT	CASIIRDRNNSPLHF	TRBD1	TRBV6-5	TRBJ1-6	-
TGCGCCAGCAGCTTGGACAGGGGGAACACCGGGGAGCTGTTTTTT	CASSLDRGNTGELFF	TRBD1	TRBV5-1	TRBJ2-2	-
TGTGCCAGCAGCTTGGGGGGACAAACTAGCACAGATACGCAGTATTTT	CASSLGGQTSTDTQYF	-	TRBV5-4	TRBJ2-3	-
TGCGCCAGCAGCCGAGAGGGCGACAGGGCTGGAAACACCATATATTTT	CASSREGDRAGNTIYF	TRBD1	TRBV4-1	TRBJ1-3	-
TGTGCCAGCAGCTACATAGGAGCTGGAAACACCATATATTTT	CASSYIGAGNTIYF	-	TRBV7-2	TRBJ1-3	-
TGCGCCAGCAGCCTCGGTTTGGAGCAGTACTTC	CASSLGLEQYF	-	TRBV5-1	TRBJ2-7	-
TGTGCCAGAAGTTCGGCGGGACTAGGAGGCGAGCTGTTTTTT	CARSSAGLGGELFF	TRBD2	TRBV5-3	TRBJ2-2	-